Shown below are 25 T cell receptor beta chains from a single sample sequenced in a study of Ad26.COV2.S vaccination and SARS-CoV-2 variants. Treatment specified: about 20 received Ad26.COV2.S at low or high dose, single or two shots; roughly 5 received placebo; per-sample allocation not given. The investigators took samples on day 63 after the first vaccine or placebo injection. Here immunoSEQ multiplex PCR was the method, and the copy in TCRdb shows in-frame clones only, minus some. The profile shows about 410,000 clones, around 92% of them singletons. This specimen was peripheral blood, taken in a trial of Ad26.COV2.S vaccine versus placebo. The origin of the receptors is a person between 18 and 65 years old who received the Ad26.COV2.S COVID-19 vaccine or a placebo.

This clone appeared a single time. The V call is TRBV10-1, the J call TRBJ2-7; possible D gene TRBD1, 6 bases. Germline-derived CDR1 and CDR2 are WNHNN and SYGVQD (reference sequence). The V end was cut by 3 bases, the J end by 5 bases, with 11 bases between. The CDR3 extends over 13 amino acids. The DNA for the CDR3 is TGCGCCAGCAGTGACGACAGGAGCCACGAGCAGTACTTC. It yields the protein CASSDDRSHEQYF.

This clone occurred once. V is TRBV21-1 and J is TRBJ2-2; the DNA was not used to check the table's D call, TRBD2. TRBV21-1 is flagged as a pseudogene. This CDR3 contains 15 residues. CDR3 nucleotides: TGTGCCAGCAGCAAGGAGGTCCGGAGCACCGGGGAGCTGTTTTTT. It encodes CASSKEVRSTGELFF.

The gene calls are TRBV10-3 and TRBJ1-2; no definite D call. The germline CDR1 and CDR2 sequences are ENHRY and SYGVKD. Trimming stripped 0 bases from V and 5 bases from J, with 13 bases between. CDR3 size: 15 residues. CDR3 in amino acids: CAISESILEPYGYTF. As DNA, the CDR3 is TGTGCCATCAGTGAGTCGATCCTGGAACCGTATGGCTACACCTTC.

V and J are TRBV28 and TRBJ1-2, with a tentative D call TRBD1 (6 bases). The CDR3 extends over 13 amino acids. The germline gives CDR1 MDHEN, CDR2 SYDVKM. Trimming left V 6 bases short and J 8 bases short, with 16 bases between. The CDR3 DNA follows: TGTGCCAGCAGCTTCGGGACAAAAAAGGGCTACACCTTC. Protein: CASSFGTKKGYTF.

V usage is TRBV5-1 and J usage is TRBJ2-1; no clear D. The CDR3 contains 12 residues. V lost 7 bases, J lost 6 bases, and 11 bases lay in between. Germline CDR1 reads SGHRS; CDR2 reads YFSETQ. CDR3 sequence (DNA): TGCGCCAGCTCTGACTGGAGCAATGAGCAGTTCTTC. It translates to CASSDWSNEQFF.

The chain couples TRBV6-5 to TRBJ1-1; no definite D call. V was clipped by 5 bases and J by 0 bases, with 7 bases between them. Per germline, CDR1 MNHEY and CDR2 SVGAGI. CDR3 size: 13 residues. The CDR3 sequence is CASSNKLNTEAFF. Written as DNA, the CDR3 is TGTGCCAGCAGTAACAAATTGAACACTGAAGCTTTCTTT.

The CDR3 nucleotides read TGCGCCAGCAGTCGGGTAACAGGGGACTCCTACGAGCAGTACTTC. It encodes CASSRVTGDSYEQYF. The chain recombines TRBV10-1 with TRBJ2-7, with TRBD1 matching over 7 bases. With 5 bases clipped from V and 0 bases from J, the junction kept 7 bases outside the gene matches. The length of the CDR3 is 15 residues. Germline CDR1 and CDR2: WNHNN and SYGVQD (reference sequence).

This clone appeared a single time. The chain has TRBV6-2 or TRBV6-3 and TRBJ2-2; 7 positions match TRBD1. Germline CDR1 reads MNHEY; CDR2 reads SVGEGT. This CDR3 comprises 15 residues. V trimming: 6 bases; J trimming: 2 bases; junction bases outside the gene matches: 6. This chain's CDR3 is CASRPTGANTGELFF. DNA for the CDR3: TGTGCCAGCAGGCCTACAGGGGCCAACACCGGGGAGCTGTTTTTT.

The chain couples TRBV4-1 to TRBJ1-5, with TRBD1 matching 7 bases. Germline-derived CDR1 and CDR2 are MGHRA and YSYEKL. This CDR3 region has 16 residues. V was pared by 4 bases and J by 0 bases, with 6 bases of the junction left unmatched. The CDR3 sequence: CASSLRTGDSNQPQHF. As DNA, the CDR3 is TGCGCCAGCAGCCTACGGACAGGAGATAGCAATCAGCCCCAGCATTTT.

V usage is TRBV6-2 or TRBV6-3 and J usage is TRBJ2-5; no reliable D call. Trimming cost V 2 bases and J 4 bases, with 8 bases left between them. The CDR3 extends over 13 amino acids. Per the germline V gene, CDR1 is MNHEY and CDR2 is SVGEGT. CDR3 DNA: TGTGCCAGCAGTTACAGGGTAACAGAGACCCAGTACTTC. This gives the protein CASSYRVTETQYF.

This chain links TRBV7-2 with TRBJ2-4, with TRBD2 identical over 12 bases. The germline V gene has CDR1 SGHTA and CDR2 FQGNSA. The CDR3 spans 16 residues. With V trimmed by 4 bases and J by 6 bases, 7 bases remained unmatched. The CDR3 sequence: CASSSHLAGGRNIQYF. The CDR3 region has the DNA TGTGCCAGCAGCTCCCACCTAGCGGGGGGGAGAAACATTCAGTACTTC.

V usage is TRBV3-1 (or the pseudogene TRBV3-2) and J usage is TRBJ2-7; D call uncertain. Trimming removed 0 bases from V and 3 bases from J, with 9 bases in between. This CDR3 is built from 14 residues. CDR1 and CDR2 from the germline V gene are LGHDT and YNNKEL (reference sequence). CDR3 in DNA: TGTGCCAGCAGCCAAGACCCAGCCATCTACGAGCAGTACTTC. It codes for CASSQDPAIYEQYF.

The chain combines TRBV28 with TRBJ1-2; D is unresolved. Trimming removed 7 bases at V and 4 bases at J, with 13 bases between. There are 13 residues in the CDR3. Germline CDR1 MDHEN, CDR2 SYDVKM. In nucleotides, the CDR3 is TGTGCCAGCACCCTTTCCGGGTTCTATGGCTACACCTTC. It yields the protein CASTLSGFYGYTF.

V gene TRBV7-8 combines with J gene TRBJ2-1, with 14 bases identical to TRBD2. Germline lookup yields CDR1 SGHVS and CDR2 FQNEAQ. Losses at the gene ends were 5 bases for V and 10 bases for J; bases not matched to a gene: 10. CDR3 length equals 16 residues. CDR3: CASSARTSGGPQEQFF. The CDR3, as DNA: TGTGCCAGCAGCGCTAGGACTAGCGGGGGGCCCCAGGAGCAGTTCTTC. Together with reference TRBV7-8 and TRBJ2-1, the CDR3 gives the full variable domain: GAGVSQSPRYKVAKRGQDVALRCDPISGHVSLFWYQQALGQGPEFLTYFQNEAQLDKSGLPSDRFFAERPEGSVSTLKIQRTQQEDSAVYLCASSARTSGGPQEQFFGPGTRLTVL.

The chain employs TRBV11-2 and TRBJ2-5, with D possibly matching TRBD1 (6 bases). V dropped 3 bases and J dropped 4 bases, with 18 bases sitting between them. Germline values: CDR1 SGHAT, CDR2 FQNNGV. CDR3 size: 16 residues. CDR3 protein: CASSFIGTLGAETQYF. In DNA, the CDR3 is TGTGCCAGCAGCTTCATAGGGACCCTGGGGGCAGAGACCCAGTACTTC.

This clone has a single count. The chain uses TRBV3-1 (or the pseudogene TRBV3-2) and TRBJ2-5; 11 bases are shared with TRBD1. Germline-derived CDR1 and CDR2 are LGHDT and YNNKEL (reference sequence). The V gene end was trimmed by 4 bases and the J gene end by 3 bases; junction bases not matched to a gene: 7. The CDR3 extends over 16 amino acids. The CDR3 bases are TGTGCCAGCAGCCTAAGTGGACAGGGGGCGGAAGAGACCCAGTACTTC. It is translated as CASSLSGQGAEETQYF.

This clone was detected only once. The genes are TRBV9 and TRBJ2-7; 8 bases are a match to TRBD2. J lost 4 bases, V lost 4 bases, and 16 bases had no gene match. CDR1 and CDR2 from the germline V gene are SGDLS and YYNGEE. The CDR3 is 17 amino acids. The CDR3 loop reads CASSSRGVAGGAYEQYF. CDR3 in DNA: TGTGCCAGCAGCTCGAGAGGAGTGGCGGGGGGAGCTTACGAGCAGTACTTC. Using reference TRBV9 and TRBJ2-7 for the parts outside the CDR3, the full variable domain is DSGVTQTPKHLITATGQRVTLRCSPRSGDLSVYWYQQSLDQGLQFLIQYYNGEERAKGNILERFSAQQFPDLHSELNLSSLELGDSALYFCASSSRGVAGGAYEQYFGPGTRLTVT.

The chain's CDR3 is CASSLSGTNNEQYF. The CDR3 nucleotides read TGTGCCAGCAGTTTATCCGGGACAAATAACGAGCAGTACTTC. The genes are TRBV27 and TRBJ2-7; TRBD1 is a possible D gene (6 bases). V was shortened by 0 bases and J by 5 bases, with 11 bases between the two germline ends. CDR1 and CDR2 from the germline V gene are MNHEY and SMNVEV (reference sequence). The CDR3 has 14 residues.

This clone appeared a single time. The rearrangement uses TRBV5-4 and TRBJ2-7, with 9 bases aligning to TRBD1. The CDR3 extends over 13 amino acids. Germline V gene data show CDR1 as SGHNT and CDR2 as YYREEE (reference sequence). The V and J ends lost 7 bases and 2 bases, in that order; junction bases with no gene match: 4. The CDR3 DNA follows: TGTGCCAGCGCTAGGGACAGGGCCTACGAGCAGTACTTC. Its protein is CASARDRAYEQYF.

The chain combines TRBV5-4 with TRBJ2-5; D is perhaps TRBD1 or TRBD2 (6 bases each). In germline, CDR1 is SGHNT, CDR2 YYREEE (reference sequence). The CDR3 runs to 16 residues. Trimming cost V 4 bases and J 5 bases, with 21 bases left between them. The CDR3 reads CASSLKRGDSGETQYF. The DNA of the CDR3 is TGTGCCAGCAGCCTAAAGAGGGGGGATTCGGGGGAGACCCAGTACTTC.

This sequence joins TRBV7-8 and TRBJ2-5; TRBD1 aligns across 11 bases. Trimming removed 7 bases from V and 4 bases from J; junction bases left unmatched: 11. CDR1 and CDR2 (germline): SGHVS, FQNEAQ. The CDR3 covers 16 residues. DNA of the CDR3: TGTGCCAGCACACGGGGCGGGACAGGGGGTCCAGAGACCCAGTACTTC. It is translated as CASTRGGTGGPETQYF.

This clone was seen more than once but under ten times. The chain couples TRBV6-5 to TRBJ2-7; the D is unclear. CDR3 length: 12 residues. CDR1 MNHEY and CDR2 SVGAGI come from the germline V gene. The V and J ends lost 8 bases and 0 bases respectively, with 8 bases between them. Here the CDR3 reads CASGLSSYEQYF. CDR3 coding DNA: TGTGCCAGCGGCCTGAGCTCCTACGAGCAGTACTTC.

Worth noting for this clone: The sample holds other DNA sequences that translate to the same CDR3. The J gene is TRBJ1-1, the V gene TRBV9; D call uncertain. Trimming took off 3 bases at V and 0 bases at J, with 12 bases between the two ends. Per the germline V gene, CDR1 is SGDLS and CDR2 is YYNGEE. This CDR3 is 15 amino acids long. The CDR3 region is CASSAHSELNTEAFF. CDR3 DNA: TGTGCCAGCAGCGCCCACAGTGAGTTGAACACTGAAGCTTTCTTT.

Turning to this clone: Its ends do not fully match the called genes, so a read error is possible. This CDR3 is also generated by other DNA sequences in the sample. The chain couples TRBV28 to TRBJ2-2; tentatively, D is TRBD1 (6 bases). This CDR3 is built from 15 residues. Looked up from germline, CDR1 is MDHEN and CDR2 is SYDVKM. CDR3 protein: CASSPIRGDTGELFF. The CDR3, as DNA: TGTGCCAGCAGTCCTATCCGAGGGGACACCGGGGAGCTATTTTTT.

V is TRBV7-2 and J is TRBJ2-1; 13 positions agree with TRBD2. In germline, CDR1 is SGHTA, CDR2 FQGNSA. The CDR3 length is 16 residues. J gave up 4 bases and V 5 bases, and 5 bases lay outside the gene matches. Written as DNA, the CDR3 is TGTGCCAGCAGCAAACGGACTAGCGGGGGATACAATGAGCAGTTCTTC. Encoded protein: CASSKRTSGGYNEQFF.